The 29 T cell receptor beta chains listed next were all sequenced from one sample in a study of CD8 T cells in Susac syndrome. RNA totalling about 0.45 to 1 ug underwent reverse transcription with random hexamers. TCRdb re-called the immunoSEQ multiplex PCR reads with MiXCR, one entry per CDR3 protein. The sample yields 85,000 to 130,000 distinct CDR3 sequences, approximately 94% seen once. Sequencing used CD8+ T cells from PBMCs. These TCRs come from a human donor with Susac syndrome.

The chain recombines TRBV2 with TRBJ1-5; TRBD1 is a possible D gene (5 bases). V dropped 3 bases and J dropped 0 bases, with 9 bases sitting between them. Germline values: CDR1 SNHLY, CDR2 FYNNEI. The CDR3 loop spans 15 amino acids. This CDR3 is CASSEGGTSNQPQHF. DNA for the CDR3: TGTGCCAGCAGTGAGGGGGGAACTAGCAATCAGCCCCAGCATTTT.

V usage is TRBV25-1 and J usage is TRBJ1-2, with D perhaps TRBD1 (5 bases). V was trimmed by 1 base and J by 4 bases, leaving 10 bases between them. The CDR3 totals 14 residues. Germline values: CDR1 MGHDK, CDR2 SYGVNS. CDR3 in DNA: TGTGCCAGCAGTGAATGGGGGGACCTCTATGGCTACACCTTC. Translation: CASSEWGDLYGYTF.

The chain is built from TRBV6-6 and TRBJ1-2; D not certain. This CDR3 contains 12 residues. The V and J ends lost 6 bases and 3 bases respectively, with 8 bases between them. Per the germline V gene, CDR1 is MNHNY and CDR2 is SVGAGI (reference sequence). The CDR3 DNA is TGTGCCAGCAGGGAGAGGGACTATGGCTACACCTTC. This gives the protein CASRERDYGYTF.

The chain has TRBV5-4 and TRBJ2-5; D is uncertain. There are 14 residues in the CDR3. Germline V gene data show CDR1 as SGHNT and CDR2 as YYREEE (reference sequence). V was pared by 1 base and J by 1 base, with 8 bases between. The CDR3 DNA follows: TGTGCCAGCAGCTTGTCCAGTCTCCAAGAGACCCAGTACTTC. Its protein product is CASSLSSLQETQYF.

In this sample, this clonotype turned up once. CDR3 sequence (DNA): TGTGCCAGATGGGATCCCCTGAACACTGAAGCTTTCTTT. Encoded protein: CARWDPLNTEAFF. The genes are TRBV2 and TRBJ1-1; no reliable D call. The CDR3 covers 13 residues. Per germline, CDR1 SNHLY and CDR2 FYNNEI. Trimming left V 9 bases short and J 0 bases short, with 11 bases between.

CDR3 coding DNA: TGTGCCAGCAGCCAGGGGGCTAGCGGGGGGCGAGAGGAGACCCAGTACTTC. Translated: CASSQGASGGREETQYF. The chain carries TRBV3-1 and TRBJ2-5; 11 bases fit TRBD2. From germline, CDR1 is LGHDT and CDR2 YNNKEL (reference sequence). With V trimmed by 3 bases and J by 5 bases, 11 bases remained unmatched. The CDR3 length is 17 residues.

The rearrangement links TRBV20-1 to TRBJ2-6; 9 bases align to TRBD2. The V gene end was trimmed by 3 bases and the J gene end by 2 bases; junction bases not matched to a gene: 8. The CDR3 contains 17 residues. Germline lookup yields CDR1 DFQATT and CDR2 SNEGSKA (reference sequence). CDR3 in DNA: TGCAGTGCTAGGGATAGCGGGGGTATCACTGGGGCCAACGTCCTGACTTTC. Its protein product is CSARDSGGITGANVLTF.

The V call is TRBV12-3 or TRBV12-4, the J call TRBJ1-1; D ambiguous. Trimming shortened V by 7 bases and J by 7 bases, and 16 bases separated the two germline ends. The length of the CDR3 is 13 residues. CDR3 in amino acids: CASTIGVRGEAFF. For the CDR3, the DNA is TGTGCCAGCACCATCGGGGTAAGAGGTGAAGCTTTCTTT.

The chain has TRBV5-4 and TRBJ2-5, with no clear D. CDR3 length equals 13 residues. The germline V and J ends were trimmed by 1 base and 2 bases, with 6 bases remaining between them. Germline values: CDR1 SGHNT, CDR2 YYREEE (reference sequence). The CDR3 spells CASSLPTQETQYF. Written as DNA, the CDR3 is TGTGCCAGCAGCTTGCCGACTCAAGAGACCCAGTACTTC.

This chain links TRBV9 with TRBJ2-1, with TRBD2 matching 10 bases. The CDR3 sequence is 16 residues long. The J segment lost 4 bases and the V segment lost 0 bases, leaving 4 bases of the junction unmatched. From germline, CDR1 is SGDLS and CDR2 YYNGEE. As DNA, the CDR3 is TGTGCCAGCAGCGTAGTAGGACTAGCGGAGTACAATGAGCAGTTCTTC. It codes for CASSVVGLAEYNEQFF.

V and J are TRBV18 and TRBJ2-5; 7 bases are a match to TRBD1. Germline CDR1 is KGHSH and CDR2 is LQKENI. The V segment lost 4 bases and the J segment 3 bases; nucleotides outside the gene matches: 11. The CDR3 length is 16 residues. This CDR3 reads CASSHGKDRAEETQYF. CDR3 in DNA: TGTGCCAGCTCACACGGGAAAGACAGGGCTGAAGAGACCCAGTACTTC.

This sequence joins TRBV20-1 and TRBJ2-7, with D possibly TRBD1 on 6 matching bases. The CDR3 is made up of 14 amino acids. Germline V gene sequence: CDR1 DFQATT, CDR2 SNEGSKA (reference sequence). Trimming pared 0 bases from V and 5 bases from J, leaving 14 bases between. The CDR3 region has the DNA TGCAGTGCTAGAGAGCCCGACAGGTTCCACGAGCAGTACTTC. Its translation: CSAREPDRFHEQYF.

CDR3 coding DNA: TGTGCCAGCAGCCCCGGACTGGCCCTGGGCTACACCTTC. This gives the protein CASSPGLALGYTF. V gene TRBV25-1 combines with J gene TRBJ1-2, with D hard to call. V gave up 6 bases and J gave up 8 bases, with 16 bases separating them. This CDR3 has 13 amino acids. Germline V lookup: CDR1 MGHDK, CDR2 SYGVNS.

V usage is TRBV24-1 and J usage is TRBJ1-2, with D possibly being TRBD1 (5 bases). The V end lost 3 bases, the J end lost 8 bases, and 18 bases lay between the germline ends. CDR3 size: 15 residues. CDR1 and CDR2 (germline): KGHDR, SFDVKD. CDR3 protein: CATSDGGDARSGYTF. The CDR3, as DNA: TGTGCCACCAGTGATGGTGGGGACGCGAGGTCCGGCTACACCTTC.

As DNA, the CDR3 is TGCGCCAGCAGCCATCTTGGGGGTTCTCCAGATACGCAGTATTTT. Protein product: CASSHLGGSPDTQYF. The genes are TRBV4-1 and TRBJ2-3, with D perhaps given as TRBD1 or TRBD2 (5 bases each). V dropped 3 bases and J dropped 4 bases, with 14 bases sitting between them. CDR1 is MGHRA, CDR2 YSYEKL, per germline. The CDR3 covers 15 residues.

The rearrangement joins TRBV6-2 or TRBV6-3 to TRBJ2-7; 9 positions agree with TRBD2. Germline assignment: CDR1 MNHEY and CDR2 SVGEGT. Trimming took 1 base from V and 1 from J; bases not matched to a gene: 8. The CDR3 covers 17 residues. The chain's CDR3 is CASSYFAAGGRSYEQYF. In DNA form, the CDR3 reads TGTGCCAGCAGTTACTTCGCAGCGGGGGGCCGTTCCTACGAGCAGTACTTC.

This chain connects TRBV5-4 to TRBJ2-7, with a tentative D call TRBD1 (6 bases). Trimming removed 0 bases from V and 4 bases from J, with 11 bases in between. The CDR3 is 14 residues long. Germline CDR1 and CDR2: SGHNT and YYREEE (reference sequence). Here the CDR3 DNA reads TGTGCCAGCAGCTTGGAGCAGGGGACGTACGAGCAGTACTTC. This translates into CASSLEQGTYEQYF. The full variable domain, its missing parts supplied by reference TRBV5-4 and TRBJ2-7, is ETGVTQSPTHLIKTRGQQVTLRCSSQSGHNTVSWYQQALGQGPQFIFQYYREEENGRGNFPPRFSGLQFPNYSSELNVNALELDDSALYLCASSLEQGTYEQYFGPGTRLTVT.

J is TRBJ1-2 and V is TRBV20-1; 10 bases map to TRBD1. J was trimmed by 8 bases and V by 6 bases; bases with no gene match: 15. The CDR3 length is 15 residues. Germline V gene sequence: CDR1 DFQATT, CDR2 SNEGSKA (reference sequence). The CDR3 reads CSAIRSGTGARGYTF. As DNA, the CDR3 is TGCAGTGCCATTCGGTCGGGGACAGGGGCACGGGGCTACACCTTC.

The rearrangement links TRBV7-3 to TRBJ2-4, with TRBD1 matching 9 bases. Germline lookup yields CDR1 SGHTA and CDR2 FQGTGA. Germline trimming cut 3 bases from V and 8 bases from J; bases unmatched to any gene: 2. The CDR3 spans 13 residues. This CDR3 is CASSLDRGHIQYF. Here the CDR3 DNA reads TGTGCCAGCAGCTTGGACAGGGGACACATTCAGTACTTC.

The chain couples TRBV9 to TRBJ2-3; 9 bases are shared with TRBD1. The germline V gene encodes CDR1 SGDLS and CDR2 YYNGEE. This CDR3 has 16 residues. The J segment lost 4 bases and the V segment lost 4 bases, leaving 10 bases of the junction unmatched. In DNA, the CDR3 is TGTGCCAGCAGCCCAGGGGGGACAGGGCGATCAGATACGCAGTATTTT. This gives the protein CASSPGGTGRSDTQYF.

The chain carries TRBV19 and TRBJ1-1; D is possibly TRBD1 (5 bases). Per the germline V gene, CDR1 is LNHDA and CDR2 is SQIVND (reference sequence). V lost 7 bases and J 5 bases, leaving 17 bases between the germline ends. The CDR3 runs to 14 residues. CDR3 bases: TGTGCCAGTACCCTTCGGGGGTCGATGACTGAAGCTTTCTTT. This codes for CASTLRGSMTEAFF. The variable domain in full, with the rest retrieved from reference TRBV19 and TRBJ1-1, is DGGITQSPKYLFRKEGQNVTLSCEQNLNHDAMYWYRQDPGQGLRLIYYSQIVNDFQKGDIAEGYSVSREKKESFPLTVTSAQKNPTAFYLCASTLRGSMTEAFFGQGTRLTVV.

V is TRBV4-1 and J is TRBJ1-1, with no clear D. CDR3 length equals 12 residues. With 0 bases removed from V and 10 bases from J, the gap between germline ends came to 9 bases. Per germline, CDR1 MGHRA and CDR2 YSYEKL. In DNA, the CDR3 is TGCGCCAGCAGCCAAGAGGGGTCCGCAGCTTTCTTT. Translating gives CASSQEGSAAFF.

The chain combines TRBV6-2 or TRBV6-3 with TRBJ1-2; D gene ambiguous. Trimming removed 7 bases from V and 10 bases from J, with 19 bases in between. The germline V gene has CDR1 MNHEY and CDR2 SVGEGT. The CDR3 loop spans 13 amino acids. The CDR3 sequence is CASINKGPFHYTF. CDR3 nucleotides: TGTGCCAGCATCAACAAAGGCCCCTTCCACTACACCTTC.

The rearrangement joins TRBV9 to TRBJ2-7; 11 nucleotides agree with TRBD2. The CDR3 totals 18 residues. J gave up 7 bases and V 5 bases, and 20 bases lay outside the gene matches. Per the germline V gene, CDR1 is SGDLS and CDR2 is YYNGEE. The CDR3 here is CASSPSGLAGGDLGEQYF. In nucleotides, the CDR3 is TGTGCCAGCAGTCCATCCGGCCTAGCGGGGGGCGACCTGGGGGAGCAGTACTTC. The full variable domain, in which reference TRBV9 and TRBJ2-7 provide the parts outside the CDR3, is DSGVTQTPKHLITATGQRVTLRCSPRSGDLSVYWYQQSLDQGLQFLIQYYNGEERAKGNILERFSAQQFPDLHSELNLSSLELGDSALYFCASSPSGLAGGDLGEQYFGPGTRLTVT.

This chain connects TRBV15 to TRBJ2-7, with D possibly matching TRBD2 (5 bases). Trimming removed 2 bases at V and 3 bases at J, with 8 bases between. The CDR3 extends over 13 amino acids. Germline values: CDR1 LNHNV, CDR2 YYDKDF (reference sequence). CDR3 region: CATSRSGVYEQYF. CDR3 coding DNA: TGTGCCACCAGCAGATCCGGGGTCTACGAGCAGTACTTC.

The chain combines TRBV13 with TRBJ1-2; 10 bases agree with TRBD1. The V segment lost 1 base and the J segment 7 bases; nucleotides outside the gene matches: 6. CDR3 size: 15 residues. The germline V gene has CDR1 PRHDT and CDR2 FYEKMQ (reference sequence). The CDR3 DNA follows: TGTGCCAGCAGCTTAGAGGGGGACAGGGGAATTGGCTACACCTTC. It yields the protein CASSLEGDRGIGYTF.

This chain joins TRBV27 and TRBJ1-1; D remains ambiguous. The CDR3 length is 14 residues. The germline V gene has CDR1 MNHEY and CDR2 SMNVEV (reference sequence). V lost 5 bases, J lost 4 bases, and 14 bases lay in between. CDR3 bases: TGTGCCAGCAGTCCCCCGGGCACGATCACTGAAGCTTTCTTT. This codes for CASSPPGTITEAFF.

The rearrangement links TRBV5-1 to TRBJ2-1; D may be TRBD2 (6 bases). The CDR3 has 14 amino acids. The V gene's germline CDR1 is SGHRS and CDR2 YFSETQ. The V and J ends lost 0 bases and 8 bases respectively, with 12 bases between them. The CDR3 sequence: CASSLDLSGDEQFF. CDR3 sequence (DNA): TGCGCCAGCAGCTTGGATCTATCGGGGGATGAGCAGTTCTTC.

The chain is built from TRBV14 and TRBJ1-1, with D unclear. The CDR3 extends over 13 amino acids. Trimming stripped 4 bases from V and 0 bases from J, with 6 bases between. Germline CDR1 SGHDN, CDR2 FVKESK. The DNA of the CDR3 is TGTGCCAGCAGCCCTAAGGTGAACACTGAAGCTTTCTTT. Its protein is CASSPKVNTEAFF.